This TCR beta chain was sequenced for a study of regulatory T cells in long-lasting Graves disease. Stated time point: newly diagnosed GD, antithyroid drugs for less than 3 months. The TCR library used RNA extracted from PBMCs. V shed 0 bases, J shed 9 bases, and the junction held 7 bases outside the gene matches. Germline V gene sequence: CDR1 DFQATT, CDR2 SNEGSKA (reference sequence). This CDR3 has 14 amino acids. Study-wide points: Whereas new patients shared 966 public clonotypes, persistent patients shared more, at under 3,500. TCR diversity was lower in persistent than newly diagnosed Graves' disease.

Sequencing libraries for TCR beta were prepared with iRepertoire HTBI primers and Arm-PCR of CDR3 regions. A single record per CDR3 protein comes from TCRdb applying MiXCR to the multiplex PCR reads. The data contain roughly 380,000 distinct CDR3 sequences, less than 20% of them singletons. Worth noting for this clonotype: Its antigen is still unknown.

The gene calls are TRBV20-1 and TRBJ2-7; 11 nucleotides align to TRBD1. The sample consisted of peripheral blood mononuclear cells (PBMCs), taken at new diagnosis, from a patient treated with antithyroid drugs. This receptor was obtained from a female donor with Graves disease. Here the CDR3 reads CSARDGDRGAGQYF. In nucleotides, the CDR3 is TGCAGTGCTAGAGATGGGGACAGGGGGGCCGGGCAGTACTTC.